These T cell receptor beta chains were read from a single sample in a study of T cell responses to AZD1222 COVID-19 vaccine. The table came from immunoSEQ multiplex PCR; TCRdb's copy has only in-frame clones and leaves some out. The sample consists of over 100,000 clones, more than 75% of them appearing once. This specimen was peripheral blood, taken on day 0 of AZD1222 vaccination. The source of these receptors is an adult in good health. The CDR3 runs from the conserved cysteine through the conserved F or W. D genes are given only for firm matches. Size is stated for part of the rows, as once, few or many counts, or as a class when the clone is expanded.

TGTGCCAGCAGCCAAGTACGAGGGGGACAAGAGACCCAGTACTTC CASSQVRGGQETQYF - TRBJ2-5 - TRBV3-1/TRBV3-2
TGTGCCAGCACCCGAACCGACGGAGACTATGGCTACACCTTC CASTRTDGDYGYTF once TRBJ1-2 - TRBV27
TGTGCCAGCAGCGTAGCAGCAGGGGCCCGGGGCTACACCTTC CASSVAAGARGYTF - TRBJ1-2 - TRBV9
TGTGCCAGCAGCTTGGAAACAGGGAGGAACACTGAAGCTTTCTTT CASSLETGRNTEAFF - TRBJ1-1 - TRBV5-4
TGCGCCAGCAGTTCTCTAGCGGGCCAATACAATGAGCAGTTCTTC CASSSLAGQYNEQFF - TRBJ2-1 TRBD2 TRBV10-1
TGTGCCAGCAGTGTTCAGGTTGGGGGGCTTAATGAAAAACTGTTTTTT CASSVQVGGLNEKLFF - TRBJ1-4 - TRBV2
TGTGCCAGCAGCGTACGACAGGGATATATGGCGAGTGGCTACACCTTC CASSVRQGYMASGYTF once TRBJ1-2 TRBD1 TRBV7-2
TGCGCCAGCAGCCAAGATAGGGCAGGGTACGAGCAGTACTTC CASSQDRAGYEQYF - TRBJ2-7 - TRBV4-3
TGTGCCAGCGGAGCCTCGAAGGCGGGAAAACTGTTTTTT CASGASKAGKLFF - TRBJ1-4 - TRBV2
TGTGCCAGCAGCCAATCATTGGCAGGCACTGAAGCTTTCTTT CASSQSLAGTEAFF - TRBJ1-1 - TRBV4-2
TGTGCCAGCAGCCCAGGGGGAGGCAATGGCTACACCTTC CASSPGGGNGYTF - TRBJ1-2 TRBD1 TRBV7-2
TGTGCCAGCAGCCAAGAGGCGCATGATACGCAGTATTTT CASSQEAHDTQYF - TRBJ2-3 - TRBV3-1/TRBV3-2
TGTGCCAGCAGCCAACCGACAGGGGGATTAGCTGAAGCTTTCTTT CASSQPTGGLAEAFF - TRBJ1-1 TRBD1 TRBV3-1/TRBV3-2
TGTGCCAGCAGCTCTGCAGGGCAGCCCCAGCATTTT CASSSAGQPQHF - TRBJ1-5 - TRBV7-9
TGTGCCAGCAGCGGGTCTGGGACTGGGGCCAACGTCCTGACTTTC CASSGSGTGANVLTF - TRBJ2-6 - TRBV7-2
TGTGCCAGCAGCTTAGAGTCAGGGTACGACTCACCCCTCCACTTT CASSLESGYDSPLHF - TRBJ1-6 - TRBV7-8
TGTGCCAGCAGCGCCCAGACTAGCCCAGATACGCAGTATTTT CASSAQTSPDTQYF - TRBJ2-3 TRBD2 TRBV9
TGTGCCAGCAGGCTTTTGACAGGGCTATACGATGGCTACACCTTC CASRLLTGLYDGYTF - TRBJ1-2 TRBD1 TRBV2